These 7 T cell receptor beta chains share one sample of origin, sequenced in a study of T-cell reconstitution after alpha-beta-depleted transplantation in children. A TCRbeta library incorporating unique molecular identifiers was prepared. TCRdb reprocessed the PCR reads with MiXCR, giving one entry per CDR3 protein. The table includes about 260,000 distinct CDR3 sequences, 11% detected once. This specimen was peripheral blood, taken 180 days after TCRalphabeta/CD19-depleted stem cell transplant. These receptors all stem from a male patient between 2 and 10 years old who had a stem cell transplant for chronic granulomatous disease, so the T cells may come from the graft donor.

There are many counts of this clonotype. CDR3 region: CASSQERGAGPNTGELFF. The DNA of the CDR3 is TGCGCCAGCAGCCAAGAAAGGGGGGCGGGACCGAACACCGGGGAGCTGTTTTTT. The chain has TRBV4-3 and TRBJ2-2; TRBD1 or TRBD2 may be the D gene (6 bases each). The V and J ends lost 0 bases and 0 bases respectively, with 14 bases between them. Germline V gene lookup returns CDR1 LGHNA and CDR2 YSLEER. The CDR3 extends over 18 amino acids.

This clonotype was seen repeatedly, ten times or more. This chain uses TRBV20-1 with TRBJ2-5; 9 bases align to TRBD2. V dropped 3 bases and J dropped 7; count of bases not matched to a gene: 18. Germline V gene data show CDR1 as DFQATT and CDR2 as SNEGSKA (reference sequence). The CDR3 extends over 17 amino acids. The CDR3 region is CSARVPRGGLIPRTQYF. CDR3 nucleotide sequence: TGCAGTGCTAGGGTTCCGCGGGGGGGTCTCATTCCAAGGACCCAGTACTTC.

This clonotype came up many times. This chain connects TRBV30 to TRBJ2-1; D not certain. Trimming pared 0 bases from V and 1 base from J, leaving 10 bases between. This CDR3 is built from 15 residues. Germline CDR1 is GTSNPN and CDR2 is SVGIG (reference sequence). In nucleotides, the CDR3 is TGTGCCTGGAGTGTACTGCAACTTTCCTACAATGAGCAGTTCTTC. Translation: CAWSVLQLSYNEQFF.

As for this clonotype: A much larger clone is a single base away; this may be a read error. The rearrangement links TRBV10-3 to TRBJ2-3, with 12 bases lining up with TRBD2. The CDR3 covers 16 residues. The J segment lost 2 bases and the V segment lost 7 bases, leaving 7 bases of the junction unmatched. The germline V gene encodes CDR1 ENHRY and CDR2 SYGVKD. CDR3 nucleotide sequence: TGTGCCATCATCTACTCTAGCGGGAGGGCCACAGATACGCAGTATTTT. It specifies CAIIYSSGRATDTQYF.

The V call is TRBV28, the J call TRBJ2-5; TRBD1 matches at 8 bases. This CDR3 has 14 residues. Germline CDR1 is MDHEN and CDR2 is SYDVKM. The V gene end was trimmed by 10 bases and the J gene end by 4 bases; junction bases not matched to a gene: 11. CDR3 sequence reads: CATQFDRGAETQYF. CDR3 DNA: TGTGCCACCCAATTCGACAGGGGCGCAGAGACCCAGTACTTC.

This clonotype appeared many times. The V call is TRBV28, the J call TRBJ2-3, with 7 bases fitting TRBD2. With 5 bases clipped from V and 5 bases from J, the junction kept 16 bases outside the gene matches. This CDR3 contains 17 residues. Germline CDR1 reads MDHEN; CDR2 reads SYDVKM. DNA of the CDR3: TGTGCCAGCAGTCCCGACCCCCCGGGACTACCAAAAGATACGCAGTATTTT. It yields the protein CASSPDPPGLPKDTQYF.

CDR3 nucleotide sequence: TGTGCCAGCAGCGTAGCGGCAGGGGGCTACGAGCAGTACTTC. It codes for CASSVAAGGYEQYF. This chain links TRBV9 with TRBJ2-7; 7 nucleotides line up with TRBD1. The V gene end was trimmed by 0 bases and the J gene end by 3 bases; junction bases not matched to a gene: 3. This CDR3 is 14 amino acids long. CDR1 is SGDLS and CDR2 is YYNGEE in the germline V gene.